This T cell receptor beta chain was retrieved from a study of OX40 agonist ivuxolimab in advanced cancers. Remarks on this clone: Its antigen remains unknown.

The CDR3 totals 15 residues. Per the germline V gene, CDR1 is MNHNS and CDR2 is SASEGT. Trimming left V 6 bases short and J 3 bases short, with 17 bases between. Notes on the study in general: The 0.1-3.0 mg/kg partial responders had among the lowest clonal expansion. In CD8+ T cells, expanded clones were on average more numerous than in CD4+. Normalized expansion of T-cell clones was also low for some nonresponders. Both CD4+ and CD8+ T cell populations in blood had undergone clonal expansion by week 6 at 0.1 to 3.0 mg/kg.

Generated by immunoSEQ multiplex PCR, the TCRdb table keeps only in-frame clones and is missing some. The repertoire includes 73,000 or so clones, about 88% of them detected once, and around 2.3% sits in the top ten. The rearrangement joins TRBV6-1 to TRBJ1-2; tentative D call: TRBD1 (5 bases). Sequencing used CD4+ or CD8+ T cells sorted from blood, obtained in a trial of the OX40 agonist ivuxolimab. This receptor was taken from an adult with an advanced solid tumor such as melanoma, head and neck, liver or kidney cancer. The CDR3 protein is CASSQQQTTDYGYTF. CDR3 nucleotides: TGTGCCAGCAGCCAACAACAAACGACAGACTATGGCTACACCTTC.